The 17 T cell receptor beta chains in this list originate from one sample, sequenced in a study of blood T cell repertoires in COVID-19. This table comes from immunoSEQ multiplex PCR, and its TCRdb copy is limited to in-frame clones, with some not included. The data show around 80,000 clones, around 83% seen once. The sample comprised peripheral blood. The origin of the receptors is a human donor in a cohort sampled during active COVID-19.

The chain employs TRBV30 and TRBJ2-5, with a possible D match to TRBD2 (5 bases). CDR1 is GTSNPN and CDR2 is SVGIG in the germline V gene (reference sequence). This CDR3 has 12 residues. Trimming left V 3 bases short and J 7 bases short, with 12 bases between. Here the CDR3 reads CAWSQLGATQYF. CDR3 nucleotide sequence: TGTGCCTGGAGCCAACTGGGAGCGACCCAGTACTTC.

The DNA for the CDR3 is TGTGCCAGCAGCCTTCAGGGGACCTCGAACACCGGGGAGCTGTTTTTT. This gives the protein CASSLQGTSNTGELFF. This chain links TRBV2 with TRBJ2-2, with D possibly being TRBD1 (6 bases). The CDR3 spans 16 residues. From germline, CDR1 is SNHLY and CDR2 FYNNEI. Trimming shortened V by 6 bases and J by 0 bases, and 14 bases separated the two germline ends.

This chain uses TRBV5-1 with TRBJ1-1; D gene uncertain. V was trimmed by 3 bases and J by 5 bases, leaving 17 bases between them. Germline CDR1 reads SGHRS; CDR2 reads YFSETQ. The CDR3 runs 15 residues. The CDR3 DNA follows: TGCGCCAGCAGCTCTTCCGGGATCGTAGGTACTGAAGCTTTCTTT. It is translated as CASSSSGIVGTEAFF.

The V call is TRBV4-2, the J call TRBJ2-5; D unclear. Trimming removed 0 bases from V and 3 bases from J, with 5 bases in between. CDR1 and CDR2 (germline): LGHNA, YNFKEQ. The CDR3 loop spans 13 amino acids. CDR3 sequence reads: CASSQDSEETQYF. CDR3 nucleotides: TGTGCCAGCAGCCAAGATAGTGAAGAGACCCAGTACTTC.

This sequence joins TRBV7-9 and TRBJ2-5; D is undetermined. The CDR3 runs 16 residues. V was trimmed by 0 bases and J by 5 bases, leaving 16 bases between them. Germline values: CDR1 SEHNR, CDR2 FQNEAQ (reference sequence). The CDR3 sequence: CASSLALSSTLETQYF. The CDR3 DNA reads TGTGCCAGCAGCTTAGCGCTAAGCTCTACCCTTGAGACCCAGTACTTC.

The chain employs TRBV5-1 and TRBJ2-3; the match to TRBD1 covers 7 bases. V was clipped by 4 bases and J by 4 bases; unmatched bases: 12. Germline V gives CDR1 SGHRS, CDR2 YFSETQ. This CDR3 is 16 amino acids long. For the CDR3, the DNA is TGCGCCAGCAGCGCCACGACAGGGACACAAGCAGATACGCAGTATTTT. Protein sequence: CASSATTGTQADTQYF.

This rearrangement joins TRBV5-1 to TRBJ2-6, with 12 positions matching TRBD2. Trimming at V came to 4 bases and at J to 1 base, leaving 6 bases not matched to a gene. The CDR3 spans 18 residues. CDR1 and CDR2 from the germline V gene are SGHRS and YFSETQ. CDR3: CASSPWTSGASGANVLTF. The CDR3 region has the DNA TGCGCCAGCAGCCCTTGGACTAGCGGGGCGTCTGGGGCCAACGTCCTGACTTTC. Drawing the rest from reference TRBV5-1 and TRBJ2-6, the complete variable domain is KAGVTQTPRYLIKTRGQQVTLSCSPISGHRSVSWYQQTPGQGLQFLFEYFSETQRNKGNFPGRFSGRQFSNSRSEMNVSTLELGDSALYLCASSPWTSGASGANVLTFGAGSRLTVL.

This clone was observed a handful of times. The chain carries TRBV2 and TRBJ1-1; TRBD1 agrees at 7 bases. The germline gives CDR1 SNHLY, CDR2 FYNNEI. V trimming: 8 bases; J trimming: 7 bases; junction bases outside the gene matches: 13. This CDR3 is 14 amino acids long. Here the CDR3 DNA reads TGTGCCAGCGGCCGAAACCGGGACAGTTTTGAAGCTTTCTTT. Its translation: CASGRNRDSFEAFF.

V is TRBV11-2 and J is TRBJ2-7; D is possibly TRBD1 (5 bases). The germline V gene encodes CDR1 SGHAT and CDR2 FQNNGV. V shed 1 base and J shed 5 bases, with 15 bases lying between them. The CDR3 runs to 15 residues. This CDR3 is CASSLGVGVIHEQYF. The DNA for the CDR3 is TGTGCCAGCAGCTTAGGGGTAGGGGTTATCCACGAGCAGTACTTC.

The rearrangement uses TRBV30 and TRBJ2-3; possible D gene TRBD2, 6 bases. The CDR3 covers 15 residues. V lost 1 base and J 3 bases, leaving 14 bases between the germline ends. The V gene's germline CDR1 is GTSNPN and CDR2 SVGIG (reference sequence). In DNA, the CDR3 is TGTGCCTGGAGTGCATGGAGGGCGCGGACAGATACGCAGTATTTT. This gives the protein CAWSAWRARTDTQYF.

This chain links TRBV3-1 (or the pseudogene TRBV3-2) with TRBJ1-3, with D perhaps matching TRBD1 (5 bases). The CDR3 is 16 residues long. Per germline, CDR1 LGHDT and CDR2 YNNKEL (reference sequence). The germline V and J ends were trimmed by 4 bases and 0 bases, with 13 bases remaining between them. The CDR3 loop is CASSPPGLISGNTIYF. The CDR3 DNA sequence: TGTGCCAGCAGCCCACCGGGACTGATCTCTGGAAACACCATATATTTT.

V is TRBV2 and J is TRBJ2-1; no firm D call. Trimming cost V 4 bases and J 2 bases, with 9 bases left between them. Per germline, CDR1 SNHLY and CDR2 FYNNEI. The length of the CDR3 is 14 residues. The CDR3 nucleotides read TGTGCCAGCAGTGTCGGAGAAACCTACAATGAGCAGTTCTTC. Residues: CASSVGETYNEQFF.

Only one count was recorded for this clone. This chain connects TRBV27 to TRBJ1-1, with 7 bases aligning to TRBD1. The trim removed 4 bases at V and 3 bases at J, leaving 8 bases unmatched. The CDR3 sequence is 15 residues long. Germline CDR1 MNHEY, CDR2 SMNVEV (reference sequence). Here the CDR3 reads CASSWSRGMDTEAFF. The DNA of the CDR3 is TGTGCCAGCAGTTGGAGCAGGGGGATGGACACTGAAGCTTTCTTT.

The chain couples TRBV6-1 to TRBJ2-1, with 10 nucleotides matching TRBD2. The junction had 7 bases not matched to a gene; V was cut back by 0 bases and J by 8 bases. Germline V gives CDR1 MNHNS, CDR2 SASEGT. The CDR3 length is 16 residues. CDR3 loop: CASSEALSGRRDEQFF. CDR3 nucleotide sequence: TGTGCCAGCAGTGAAGCGCTTAGCGGGAGGCGGGATGAGCAGTTCTTC.

Here the CDR3 reads CASSPHWSSYNEQFF. The CDR3 DNA sequence: TGTGCCAGCAGTCCCCATTGGAGCTCCTACAATGAGCAGTTCTTC. The V and J genes are TRBV7-3 and TRBJ2-1; D is unresolved. V was shortened by 6 bases and J by 0 bases, with 12 bases between the two germline ends. Germline V CDR1 and CDR2: SGHTA, FQGTGA. This CDR3 is built from 15 residues.

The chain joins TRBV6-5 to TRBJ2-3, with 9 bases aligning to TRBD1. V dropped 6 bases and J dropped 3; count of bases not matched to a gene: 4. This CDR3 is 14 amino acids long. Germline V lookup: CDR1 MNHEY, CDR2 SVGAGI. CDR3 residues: CASSLGQGTDTQYF. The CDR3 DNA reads TGTGCCAGCAGCCTGGGACAGGGTACAGATACGCAGTATTTT.

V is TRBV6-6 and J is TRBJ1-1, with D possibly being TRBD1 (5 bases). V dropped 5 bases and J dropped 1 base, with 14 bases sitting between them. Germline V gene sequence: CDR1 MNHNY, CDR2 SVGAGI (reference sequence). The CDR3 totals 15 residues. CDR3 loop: CASSTPSGGNTEAFF. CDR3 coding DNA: TGTGCCAGCAGTACCCCCTCCGGGGGGAACACTGAAGCTTTCTTT.